Below are 11 T cell receptor beta chains sequenced from a single sample in a study of Graves' ophthalmopathy and Graves' hyperthyroidism (dated by TCRdb to the late 2010s). Sequencing was carried out with an Illumina HiSeq 2000. For repertoire sequencing, the TCR beta CDR3 regions were amplified from RNA transcripts. The first round was an RT-PCR using HTBI primers with the Qiagen OneStep RT-PCR kit, and this first round was followed by a second-round multiplex PCR, then size selection and purification. TCRdb ran its own pipeline on the public reads, namely fastp trimming at Q25 and MiXCR clone calling, and kept in-frame beta chains. CDR3 protein duplicates are merged, each entry listing the most common genes and DNA. The sample table contains over a million distinct CDR3 sequences; only one count was recorded for about 35% of them. The top ten constitute 11% of the sample. Material: peripheral blood or thyroid tissue (not recorded which). The receptors here all came from an adult man with Graves' hyperthyroidism.

This clonotype was picked up many times. This sequence joins TRBV2 and TRBJ2-7, with unresolved D. The CDR3 is 12 amino acids. Trimming took 6 bases from V and 2 from J, leaving 8 bases between them. Germline-derived CDR1 and CDR2 are SNHLY and FYNNEI. Written as DNA, the CDR3 is TGTGCCAGCAGCGAACAGACCTACGAGCAGTACTTC. Protein sequence: CASSEQTYEQYF.

Of note for this clonotype: A much larger clone sits a single nucleotide away, making a read error possible. The chain employs TRBV9 and TRBJ1-6, with D perhaps matching TRBD1 (5 bases). The CDR3 loop spans 14 amino acids. V was cut by 5 bases and J by 7 bases, with 13 bases left in between. Germline V CDR1 and CDR2: SGDLS, YYNGEE. This CDR3 reads CASSTGRENSPLHF. DNA for the CDR3: TGTGCCAGCAGTACGGGACGGGAGAATTCACCCCTCCACTTT.

This clonotype was seen many times. The V call is TRBV4-2, the J call TRBJ1-1; possibly TRBD1 for D (5 bases). Looked up from germline, CDR1 is LGHNA and CDR2 is YNFKEQ. This CDR3 contains 15 residues. V lost 8 bases and J 4 bases, leaving 20 bases between the germline ends. The CDR3 DNA is TGTGCCAGCGGGGTCCCGTCAGGGCTGGGCACTGAAGCTTTCTTT. This translates into CASGVPSGLGTEAFF.

This clonotype was observed many times. The chain employs TRBV10-3 and TRBJ2-6; D is perhaps TRBD1 (5 bases). The V end lost 4 bases, the J end lost 1 base, and 26 bases lay between the germline ends. The V gene's germline CDR1 is ENHRY and CDR2 SYGVKD. This CDR3 is built from 21 residues. Here the CDR3 reads CAISALESATFGASGANVLTF. The CDR3, as DNA: TGTGCCATCAGTGCCTTAGAGTCAGCAACCTTTGGGGCTTCTGGGGCCAACGTCCTGACTTTC.

The V gene is TRBV10-3, the J gene TRBJ1-5; D unclear. V was trimmed by 6 bases and J by 3 bases, leaving 6 bases between them. CDR1 and CDR2 (germline): ENHRY, SYGVKD. CDR3 length: 12 amino acids. The CDR3 DNA reads as TGTGCCATCAGATGGGACAATCAGCCCCAGCATTTT. Translated: CAIRWDNQPQHF.

This clonotype appeared many times. The chain carries TRBV19 and TRBJ1-1; D is perhaps TRBD1 (5 bases). The CDR3 covers 14 residues. CDR1 is LNHDA, CDR2 SQIVND, per germline (reference sequence). The V end lost 3 bases, the J end lost 2 bases, and 10 bases lay between the germline ends. The chain's CDR3 is CASSMRQTNTEAFF. CDR3 DNA sequence: TGTGCCAGTAGTATGAGACAGACAAACACTGAAGCTTTCTTT.

The rearrangement uses TRBV19 and TRBJ2-2; the D gene is possibly TRBD1 (5 bases). This CDR3 spans 14 amino acids. Trimming pared 6 bases from V and 4 bases from J, leaving 12 bases between. Germline V gene sequence: CDR1 LNHDA, CDR2 SQIVND (reference sequence). CDR3 DNA sequence: TGTGCCAGTAGCCCCAGGGTCTTCACCGGGGAGCTGTTTTTT. It codes for CASSPRVFTGELFF.

The V and J genes are TRBV14 and TRBJ2-7; TRBD1 or TRBD2 may be the D gene (5 bases each). This CDR3 comprises 17 residues. The germline CDR1 and CDR2 sequences are SGHDN and FVKESK. V lost 0 bases to trimming and J lost 4 bases, with 19 bases between them. The CDR3 reads CASSQEGDQKAFYEQYF. The CDR3 bases are TGTGCCAGCAGCCAAGAAGGGGACCAGAAAGCGTTTTACGAGCAGTACTTC.

This clonotype was recorded at least ten times. V gene TRBV12-3 or TRBV12-4 combines with J gene TRBJ1-2, with 9 bases fitting TRBD1. The V segment lost 5 bases and the J segment 3 bases; nucleotides outside the gene matches: 7. The CDR3 loop spans 15 amino acids. For the CDR3, the DNA is TGTGCCAGCAGTGTGGGACAGGGCTCCGACTATGGCTACACCTTC. Its translation: CASSVGQGSDYGYTF.

Concerning this clonotype: A much larger clone is a single base away; this may be a read error. The chain employs TRBV20-1 and TRBJ2-5; D is ambiguous. The DNA end favors TRBJ2-7, so the J call may be wrong. Germline CDR1 reads DFQATT; CDR2 reads SNEGSKA (reference sequence). The CDR3 loop spans 13 amino acids. The CDR3 loop reads CSAQRHSDYEQYF. CDR3 in DNA: TGCAGTGCTCAGAGACATTCGGACTACGAGCAGTACTTC.

This clonotype was counted a few times. This CDR3 fails to terminate in the conserved phenylalanine or tryptophan, so it likely reflects a read error. The V and J genes are TRBV2 and TRBJ2-2, with D perhaps matching TRBD2 (5 bases). Germline V gene sequence: CDR1 SNHLY, CDR2 FYNNEI. This CDR3 spans 13 amino acids. Trimming removed 8 bases at V and 6 bases at J, with 13 bases between. CDR3 sequence reads: CASDEGRPGELFS. CDR3 in DNA: TGTGCCAGCGACGAGGGCAGGCCCGGGGAGCTGTTTTCT.